This TCR beta chain emerged from a study of blood T cell repertoires in COVID-19. Study as a whole: COVID-19 samples collected from the United States, Italy and Spain covered acute and convalescent phases.

Cohorts were based on clinical histories the participants reported. Cohort 3 donors were reported recovered after two negative PCRs, clearance, or symptom resolution. TCRdb's table, derived via immunoSEQ multiplex PCR, lists solely in-frame clones and lacks some. The sample records around 220,000 clones, 84% being singletons. Looked up from germline, CDR1 is SEHNR and CDR2 is FQNEAQ (reference sequence). CDR3 length: 14 amino acids. J lost 8 bases, V lost 1 base, and 5 bases had no gene match. The clonotype originates from a woman aged 40 to 50 who had recovered from COVID-19. Sequencing was performed on PBMCs or T cells enriched from blood (not recorded which). The chain uses TRBV7-9 and TRBJ1-1; 9 bases agree with TRBD1. The DNA for the CDR3 is TGTGCCAGCAGCTTAGAATTGGGACAGGGCGAAGCTTTCTTT. Amino acid sequence: CASSLELGQGEAFF.